This TCR beta chain comes out of a study of human T cells and chemical hapten exposure. Time point reported: patch test 1, 2 weeks after DPC sensitization. Treatment: therapeutic diphenylcyclopropenone sensitization with weekly scalp DPC. V lost 6 bases and J lost 2; bases outside the gene matches: 4. The CDR3 spans 13 residues. This clonotype turned up a few times. TCRdb re-called the RACE reads with MiXCR, one entry per CDR3 protein. The table lists approximately 79,000 distinct CDR3 sequences, 10% to 13% of them singletons. The V gene is TRBV12-3 or TRBV12-4, the J gene TRBJ2-7; 7 nucleotides agree with TRBD2. This receptor was obtained from a woman between 50 and 59 years old with alopecia areata. Some clones in this sample may be carry-over from other donors' samples. This specimen was whole blood, taken in connection with sensitization to the hapten diphenylcyclopropenone (DPC). The CDR3 spells CASRDGLAYEQYF. In nucleotides, the CDR3 is TGTGCCAGCAGGGACGGACTAGCCTACGAGCAGTACTTC.